The TCR beta chain described here comes from a study of cytomegalovirus exposure and HLA in healthy donors. Study as a whole: Among the 350 to 500 donors who were genotyped, approximately 76% fell in the genetic ancestry cluster that is associated with self-reported Caucasian donors.

PCR primers comprised 60 Vbeta and 13 Jbeta primers. The data were produced by immunoSEQ multiplex PCR, yet TCRdb's version contains in-frame clones alone and is incomplete. The sample shows more than 95,000 clones, roughly four fifths of them seen only once. Whole-study findings and limits: Judged likely to be a sequencing artifact was a cluster of highly shared sequence variants. Later, an analysis found that common viral pathogens appeared to be linked with several of the most significant clusters. Later analysis associated a missense DCLRE1C variant with TCR beta V- and J-gene trimming.

For this clone: Its target is unknown.

The CDR3 is 17 amino acids. Trimming at V came to 4 bases and at J to 6 bases, leaving 13 bases not matched to a gene. Germline V gene lookup returns CDR1 LGHNA and CDR2 YSLEER. The clonotype was recovered from a woman aged 60-70 years in good health and CMV-seropositive. The V call is TRBV4-3, the J call TRBJ2-3, with 10 positions matching TRBD1. Material for sequencing was PBMCs. CDR3 loop: CASSRHSGTGVMDTQYF. CDR3 nucleotide sequence: TGCGCCAGCAGCCGACATTCCGGGACAGGGGTAATGGATACGCAGTATTTT.